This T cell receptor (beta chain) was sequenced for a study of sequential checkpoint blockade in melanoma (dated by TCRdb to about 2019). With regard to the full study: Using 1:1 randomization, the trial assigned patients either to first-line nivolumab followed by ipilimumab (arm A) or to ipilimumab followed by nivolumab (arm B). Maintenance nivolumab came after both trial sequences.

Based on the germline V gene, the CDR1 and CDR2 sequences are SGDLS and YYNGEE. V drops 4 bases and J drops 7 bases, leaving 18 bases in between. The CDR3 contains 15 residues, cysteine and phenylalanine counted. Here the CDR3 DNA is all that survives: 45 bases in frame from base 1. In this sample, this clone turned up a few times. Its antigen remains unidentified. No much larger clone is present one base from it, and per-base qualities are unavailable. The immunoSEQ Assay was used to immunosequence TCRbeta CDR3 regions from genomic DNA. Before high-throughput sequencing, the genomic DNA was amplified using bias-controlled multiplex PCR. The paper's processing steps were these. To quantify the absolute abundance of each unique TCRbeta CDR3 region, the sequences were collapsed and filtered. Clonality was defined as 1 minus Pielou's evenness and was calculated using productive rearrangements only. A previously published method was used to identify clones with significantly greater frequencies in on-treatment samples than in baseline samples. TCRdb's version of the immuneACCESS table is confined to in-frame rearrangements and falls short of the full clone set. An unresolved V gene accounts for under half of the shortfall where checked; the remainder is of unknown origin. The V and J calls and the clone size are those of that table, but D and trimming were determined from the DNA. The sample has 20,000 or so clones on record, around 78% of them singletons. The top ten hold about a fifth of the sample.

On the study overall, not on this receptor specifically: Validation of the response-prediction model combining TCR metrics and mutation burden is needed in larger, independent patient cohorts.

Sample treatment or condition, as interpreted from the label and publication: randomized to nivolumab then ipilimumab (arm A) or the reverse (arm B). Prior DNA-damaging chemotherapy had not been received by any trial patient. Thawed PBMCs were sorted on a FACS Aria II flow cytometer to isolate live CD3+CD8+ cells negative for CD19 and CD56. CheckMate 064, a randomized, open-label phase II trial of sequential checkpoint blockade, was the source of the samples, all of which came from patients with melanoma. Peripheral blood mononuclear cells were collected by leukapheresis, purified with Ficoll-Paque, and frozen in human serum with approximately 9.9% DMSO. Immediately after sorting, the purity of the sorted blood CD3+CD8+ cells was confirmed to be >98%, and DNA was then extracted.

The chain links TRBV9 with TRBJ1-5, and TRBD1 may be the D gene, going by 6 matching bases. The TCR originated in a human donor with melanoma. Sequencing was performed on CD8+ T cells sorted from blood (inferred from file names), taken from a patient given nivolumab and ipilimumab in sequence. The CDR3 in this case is CASSPDAGDGQPQHF. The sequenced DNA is TGTGCCAGCAGCCCAGACGCAGGGGATGGGCAGCCCCAGCATTTT.